This T cell receptor beta chain came from a study of T-cell memory formation after mild COVID-19. Overall study: Largely donor-specific TCR clusters were found.

Each CDR3 protein gets one entry after TCRdb re-called the 5' RACE reads with MiXCR. Of approximately 480,000 distinct CDR3 sequences listed, around a sixth are singletons. Trimming cost V 4 bases and J 8 bases, with 16 bases left between them. Looked up from germline, CDR1 is SGHRS and CDR2 is YFSETQ. The CDR3 loop spans 14 amino acids. Sequencing used PBMCs or a T cell subset sorted from them (not recorded which). The chain joins TRBV5-1 to TRBJ2-1, with a possible D match to TRBD2 (5 bases). The source is an adult woman who had mild COVID-19 (a few samples of this study predate the infection). Cell type and time point are not known. The CDR3 nucleotides are TGCGCCAGCAGCCCCGGTTCCGGGGTGGATGAGCAGTTCTTC. This encodes CASSPGSGVDEQFF.